These T cell receptor beta chains were read from a single sample in a study of prognosis after radiotherapy for stage I lung cancer. MiXCR, run by TCRdb on the multiplex PCR reads, gives a single entry per CDR3 protein. The sample carries about 51,000 distinct CDR3 sequences, under 45% recorded once. The source was PBMCs, collected before or after stereotactic body radiation therapy (not recorded which). These receptors originate from a donor aged 50 or older with non-small cell lung cancer. The CDR3 runs from the conserved cysteine through the conserved F or W. D genes are given only for firm matches. Some rows have no size entry. The others give once, few or many, or a class for an expanded clone.

CAWSVRVGGGLSHGYTF TGTGCCTGGAGTGTACGGGTCGGGGGGGGTCTCTCACATGGCTACACCTTC TRBJ1-2 many 17 TRBV30 NA
CASSEGTANTEAFF TGTGCCAGCAGTGAAGGGACAGCGAACACTGAAGCTTTCTTT TRBJ1-1 many 14 TRBV6-1 NA
CASSVGQVQADYEQYF TGTGCCAGCAGCGTAGGGCAGGTTCAGGCGGACTACGAGCAGTACTTC TRBJ2-7 many 16 TRBV9 NA
CASSQGQGSEKLFF TGTGCCAGTAGTCAGGGACAGGGGTCTGAAAAACTGTTTTTT TRBJ1-4 NA 14 TRBV19 TRBD1
CASSLGGLSNQPQHF TGTGCCAGCAGTTTAGGGGGCCTTAGCAATCAGCCCCAGCATTTT TRBJ1-5 NA 15 TRBV12-3/TRBV12-4 NA
CASSPFRGTNTGELVF TGTGCCAGCAGCCCGTTCAGGGGGACCAACACCGGGGAGCTGGTTTTT TRBJ2-2 NA 16 TRBV5-5 TRBD1
CASSAFVVRKDRGDTGERFF TGTGCCAGCAGTGCGTTTGTCGTCAGAAAGGATCGTGGTGACACCGGTGAGCGGTTTTTT TRBJ2-2 NA 20 TRBV28 NA
CATSRSTPGQGYEQYF TGTGCCACCAGCAGATCCACCCCGGGACAGGGATACGAGCAGTACTTC TRBJ2-7 many 16 TRBV15 TRBD1
CASSLSAHTQETQYF TGTGCCAGCAGTTTAAGTGCTCACACACAAGAGACCCAGTACTTC TRBJ2-5 NA 15 TRBV12-3/TRBV12-4 NA
CATEGYGTTGELFF TGTGCCACCGAGGGGTACGGGACTACCGGGGAGCTGTTTTTT TRBJ2-2 many 14 TRBV6-1 NA
CASSYGDTQYF TGTGCCAGCAGTTACGGCGATACGCAGTATTTT TRBJ2-3 many 11 TRBV6-5 NA
CSARGGGRRYEQYF TGCAGTGCTAGAGGCGGGGGCCGCAGGTACGAGCAGTACTTC TRBJ2-7 once 14 TRBV20-1 NA
CASSHDRGRSEKLFF TGTGCCAGCAGCCATGACAGGGGGCGCAGTGAAAAACTGTTTTTT TRBJ1-4 many 15 TRBV5-6 TRBD1
CASSPGTWHNEQFF TGTGCCAGCAGCCCGGGGACGTGGCACAATGAGCAGTTCTTC TRBJ2-1 many 14 TRBV4-2 NA